One sample yielded the 9 T cell receptor beta chains listed below, sequenced in a study of read filtering for tumor transcriptome and immune sequencing. From roughly 390 ng of RNA, a library with molecular barcoded alpha/delta and beta/gamma adaptors was made. TCRdb reprocessed the reads with MiXCR, giving one entry per CDR3 protein. The sample records about 63,000 distinct CDR3 sequences, more than 11% being singletons. The source material was a population of CD138-negative cells sorted from bone marrow. Source of these receptors: a donor aged 40 or over with multiple myeloma.

The rearrangement joins TRBV24-1 to TRBJ2-1; 8 bases align to TRBD1. The CDR3 totals 19 residues. Germline CDR1 KGHDR, CDR2 SFDVKD. Trimming at V came to 7 bases and at J to 0 bases, leaving 16 bases not matched to a gene. CDR3 residues: CATRGQGTSHPGSYNEQFF. Written as DNA, the CDR3 is TGTGCCACCAGAGGACAGGGAACGTCACATCCCGGCTCCTACAATGAGCAGTTCTTC.

This clonotype was counted ten times or more. The rearrangement links TRBV5-1 to TRBJ2-2; 8 bases align to TRBD2. With 3 bases clipped from V and 3 bases from J, the junction kept 4 bases outside the gene matches. The CDR3 runs 15 residues. The germline V gene encodes CDR1 SGHRS and CDR2 YFSETQ. The DNA of the CDR3 is TGCGCCAGCAGCTCCGGGACTAGGGACACCGGGGAGCTGTTTTTT. Translated: CASSSGTRDTGELFF.

In its sample, this clonotype was seen many times. This chain connects TRBV29-1 to TRBJ1-5, with D hard to call. The CDR3 totals 14 residues. The germline gives CDR1 SQVTM, CDR2 ANQGSEA. V gave up 8 bases and J gave up 8 bases, with 22 bases separating them. The CDR3 nucleotides read TGCAGCCCTCACACGGTCCAACATCCTAAGCCCCAGCATTTT. Amino acids: CSPHTVQHPKPQHF.

Ten or more counts support this clonotype. The chain links TRBV6-1 to TRBJ1-2; maybe TRBD1 (6 bases). The germline V gene encodes CDR1 MNHNS and CDR2 SASEGT. CDR3 length: 14 amino acids. The V end was cut by 5 bases, the J end by 8 bases, with 18 bases between. The CDR3: CASSTWTVGVGYTF. The CDR3 nucleotides read TGTGCCAGCAGTACCTGGACAGTAGGTGTGGGCTACACCTTC.

This clonotype was detected only a few times. The chain joins TRBV20-1 to TRBJ2-3; 9 bases align to TRBD2. With 6 bases clipped from V and 4 bases from J, the junction kept 11 bases outside the gene matches. This CDR3 has 15 residues. Per germline, CDR1 DFQATT and CDR2 SNEGSKA (reference sequence). CDR3 coding DNA: TGCAGTGCGGAGGTAGCGGGAGTCTTGGCAGATACGCAGTATTTT. It encodes CSAEVAGVLADTQYF.

This clonotype was observed a handful of times. V and J are TRBV28 and TRBJ2-5; D is uncertain. This CDR3 is built from 13 residues. V was clipped by 4 bases and J by 1 base, with 7 bases between them. The germline CDR1 and CDR2 sequences are MDHEN and SYDVKM. CDR3 sequence reads: CASSSTAQETQYF. The DNA of the CDR3 is TGTGCCAGCAGTTCCACAGCCCAAGAGACCCAGTACTTC.

This clonotype occurred many times. This chain connects TRBV7-2 to TRBJ1-1; no firm D call. The CDR3 extends over 15 amino acids. With 1 base removed from V and 1 base from J, the gap between germline ends came to 10 bases. CDR1 and CDR2 from the germline V gene are SGHTA and FQGNSA. The CDR3 loop is CASSLDWKRNTEAFF. The DNA of the CDR3 is TGTGCCAGCAGCTTAGACTGGAAAAGGAACACTGAAGCTTTCTTT.

This clonotype was observed at least ten times. This chain connects TRBV2 to TRBJ2-7; D remains ambiguous. Germline values: CDR1 SNHLY, CDR2 FYNNEI. This CDR3 has 11 amino acids. The ends were cut back, 6 bases at V and 3 bases at J, with 6 bases in the middle. The CDR3 nucleotides are TGTGCCAGCAGAAACAGCTACGAGCAGTACTTC. Protein product: CASRNSYEQYF.

This clonotype was counted ten times or more. The CDR3 reads CASSPRGVGNQPQHF. The CDR3 region has the DNA TGTGCCAGCAGCCCTCGGGGAGTGGGCAATCAGCCCCAGCATTTT. The rearrangement joins TRBV14 to TRBJ1-5, with unresolved D. There are 15 residues in the CDR3. Germline V lookup: CDR1 SGHDN, CDR2 FVKESK. Trimming stripped 4 bases from V and 2 bases from J, with 12 bases between.